This TCR beta chain appears in the sequencing data of a study of shared clonotypes between healthy human individuals (TCRdb year 2020). Looking at the study overall: The cohort included three men and two women between 18 and 49 years of age. For each donor, CD4 naive and CD4 memory were each given three plates, CD8 naive was given two plates, and CD8 memory was given one plate. To estimate repertoire size and how much clonotypes are shared between individuals, the study performed deep sequencing of blood TCR repertoires from 4 to 6 healthy adults. Libraries were prepared and TCR repertoires were sequenced by different laboratories using diverse techniques, in order to increase sequencing depth and limit assay-specific biases. Leukapheresis yielded between about 0.94 and 8.9 billion PBMCs per donor. Beyond this particular receptor, the publication reports: Because the study included a small number of donors, the genetic and exposure-history diversity represented was limited. Sampling was restricted to blood, and TCR repertoires in tissues likely differ from the TCR repertoires found in blood. Larger estimated clonotype richness was generally found for naive subsets than for memory subsets. Compared with non-shared clonotypes, the clonotypes found in all four sorted-subset donors had higher generation probabilities. Even with the large sequencing depth, rarefaction of the sorted-subset datasets indicated that sequencing was incomplete. Sharing across a few donors was observed for roughly 5.4% of naive CD4, 3% to 4% of naive CD8, roughly 2.4% of memory CD4, and approximately 0.41% of memory CD8 clonotypes. Pairwise subsampling indicated that sequencing depth was expected to affect the degree of clonotype sharing among donors.

About this clone itself: No antigen is known for it. The input lacks base qualities; no much larger clone sits a single base away.

The germline V gene gives CDR1 as SGDLS and CDR2 as YYNGEE. Between the V and J ends, shortened by 5 bases and 0 bases respectively, the junction contains 14 bases. The CDR3 runs 16 residues from the cysteine to the phenylalanine. Solely the CDR3 DNA is kept, with 48 bases framed from the first base. Using the deep immunoSEQ assay, multiplex PCR amplified TCR CDR3 regions from genomic DNA. For each cell subset, the extracted genomic DNA was distributed evenly across all wells of several immunoSEQ 96-well plates, and each plate served as one replicate. For sorted subsets, about 200 ng genomic DNA, equal to some 30,000 T cell genomes, was loaded into each replicate PCR. The purified libraries were quantified using a Qubit 3.0 fluorometer, sized with a Bioanalyzer 2100, and then quantified again using the KAPA Library Quantification kit. Every immunoSEQ 96-well plate was sequenced on a dedicated single-read 150-cycle Illumina NextSeq 550 flow cell. The original methods were these. Because only junctional sequences without quality scores were contained in the immunoSEQ output, filtering matching that applied to full-length reads could not be performed. Sequences were annotated with PyIR, a Python wrapper for IgBLAST v1.9, using IMGT germline references to assign V/J genes and CDR3. Reads were filtered out if the reads had weak V/J assignments (E-value above 1e-6), no CDR3, stop codons, out-of-frame junctions, or ambiguous translated residues. V3J clonotypes were defined as sequences sharing the same inferred V gene, J gene, and CDR3 amino acid sequence. Percentage overlap between repertoires was calculated by dividing the number of shared unique clonotypes by the size of the smaller repertoire. Repertoire richness was assessed with RTK rarefaction, the Chao1 estimator, and Recon v2.1 estimates of unobserved clonotypes. Generation probabilities for all TCRbeta clonotypes obtained by the gDNA method from four donors were computed using OLGA. What TCRdb holds here is the immuneACCESS table cut down to in-frame rearrangements. Part of the clones is not present; checked against another copy, under half of the missing clones reflect an unresolved V gene, and the others are unexplained. From that table come the V and J calls and clone size; the DNA was used to work out D and trimming. For this sample there are 2 million to 2.5 million clones; nearly 97% appear just once. 0.1% to 0.15% of the sample rests with the top ten.

The donors were healthy, HIV-negative adults with no recently reported acute infections or vaccinations. All donors were Caucasian adults living in Nashville, Tennessee, USA. CD4+ T cells were enriched by magnetic negative selection, after which naive cells were positively selected on CD45RA and the negative fraction was taken as the memory subset. After blood collection by leukapheresis, PBMCs were isolated using Ficoll-Histopaque density gradient centrifugation and then cryopreserved in the vapor phase of liquid nitrogen. Analytical flow cytometry was used to check the purity and quantity of every magnetically sorted T cell population. Genomic DNA was isolated from each sorted fraction and quantified by UV absorbance on a Nanodrop 2000c.

Sequences were obtained from naive CD4+ T cells sorted from blood. The sample's cell subset or site, from its label and the paper: CD45RA+ positively selected. This receptor was obtained from a man younger than 30 in good health. Recombination joined TRBV9 with TRBJ1-4, with the D gene not clear enough to name. The sequenced DNA: TGTGCCAGCAGTCCTCTCTTAGGGTCAACTAATGAAAAACTGTTTTTT. Its translation is CASSPLLGSTNEKLFF.